A selection of T cell receptor beta chains follows, all from one sample in a study of identical twins. One entry per CDR3 protein results from TCRdb running MiXCR on the 5' RACE reads. The sample has approximately 220,000 distinct CDR3 sequences, 7.5% seen once. This sample also appeared in a second study, on yellow fever vaccine responses in identical twins.

Source material: memory (CD45RO+) T cells sorted from blood. These receptors were taken from a woman aged 18-29 years in good health. Each CDR3 is given with its conserved first and last residue. The order of the fields is J gene, D gene, clone size, CDR3 length, V gene, CDR3 DNA, CDR3 protein. A D gene is named only where the DNA matches it firmly. Clone size is given for some rows only: seen once, a few or many times, or a class if the clone is expanded.

j_gene: TRBJ2-3; d_gene: -; abundance: many; len: 14; v_gene: TRBV12-3/TRBV12-4; CDR3nt: TGTGCCAGCAGTTTTACGCCGGGGAAGGATACGCAGTATTTT; CDR3aa: CASSFTPGKDTQYF
j_gene: TRBJ1-6; d_gene: TRBD1; abundance: -; len: 14; v_gene: TRBV20-1; CDR3nt: TGCAGTGCTAACCGACAGGGGAAGAATTCACCCCTCCACTTT; CDR3aa: CSANRQGKNSPLHF
j_gene: TRBJ1-6; d_gene: -; abundance: -; len: 14; v_gene: TRBV5-1; CDR3nt: TGCGCCAGCACGCCTGGGACCACGAATTCACCCCTCCACTTT; CDR3aa: CASTPGTTNSPLHF
j_gene: TRBJ1-3; d_gene: -; abundance: many; len: 14; v_gene: TRBV13; CDR3nt: TGTGCCAGCAGCTTCGACAGTACTGGAAACACCATATATTTT; CDR3aa: CASSFDSTGNTIYF
j_gene: TRBJ2-1; d_gene: -; abundance: few; len: 15; v_gene: TRBV4-3; CDR3nt: TGCGCCAGCAGCCAAGGGGTCTGGGAATCGGTTGAGCAGTTCTTC; CDR3aa: CASSQGVWESVEQFF
j_gene: TRBJ2-6; d_gene: -; abundance: many; len: 15; v_gene: TRBV15; CDR3nt: TGTGCCACCAGACAAGGGGACTCTGGGGCCAACGTCCTGACTTTC; CDR3aa: CATRQGDSGANVLTF
j_gene: TRBJ2-3; d_gene: -; abundance: few; len: 14; v_gene: TRBV15; CDR3nt: TGTGCCACCAGCAGTCAACGGGGTATGGATACGCAGTATTTT; CDR3aa: CATSSQRGMDTQYF
j_gene: TRBJ2-1; d_gene: TRBD2; abundance: many; len: 16; v_gene: TRBV4-3; CDR3nt: TGCGCCAGCAGCCAAGATCTGTCTAGCGGGTACAATGAGCAGTTCTTC; CDR3aa: CASSQDLSSGYNEQFF
j_gene: TRBJ2-2; d_gene: -; abundance: many; len: 12; v_gene: TRBV20-1; CDR3nt: TGCAGTGCTACAGTATCCACCGGGGAGCTGTTTTTT; CDR3aa: CSATVSTGELFF
j_gene: TRBJ2-1; d_gene: TRBD2; abundance: -; len: 16; v_gene: TRBV20-1; CDR3nt: TGCAGTGCTAGAGGAAAAGCGGGAGGCCGCGACAATGAGCAGTTCTTC; CDR3aa: CSARGKAGGRDNEQFF
j_gene: TRBJ2-2; d_gene: -; abundance: many; len: 16; v_gene: TRBV5-1; CDR3nt: TGCGCCAGCGTTGCCGGAGGGGCGCAGAGTCCCGGGGAGCTGTTTTTT; CDR3aa: CASVAGGAQSPGELFF
j_gene: TRBJ2-3; d_gene: -; abundance: few; len: 15; v_gene: TRBV3-1; CDR3nt: TGTGCCAGCAGCCAAGGACAGGCTAGCACAGATACGCAGTATTTT; CDR3aa: CASSQGQASTDTQYF
j_gene: TRBJ2-5; d_gene: -; abundance: many; len: 14; v_gene: TRBV4-3; CDR3nt: TGCGCCAGCAGCCAAGGGCTAGCGATCGAGACCCAGTACTTC; CDR3aa: CASSQGLAIETQYF
j_gene: TRBJ1-1; d_gene: TRBD1; abundance: -; len: 13; v_gene: TRBV10-2; CDR3nt: TGCGCCAGCGTAAGGGACAGGAAAACTGAAGCTTTCTTT; CDR3aa: CASVRDRKTEAFF
j_gene: TRBJ2-5; d_gene: -; abundance: few; len: 13; v_gene: TRBV2; CDR3nt: TGTGCCAGCAGTGAGGGGCTAGTAGAGACCCAGTACTTC; CDR3aa: CASSEGLVETQYF
j_gene: TRBJ1-1; d_gene: -; abundance: few; len: 14; v_gene: TRBV2; CDR3nt: TGTGCCACCGCTTTTCGGCCAGGGGACACTGAAGCTTTCTTT; CDR3aa: CATAFRPGDTEAFF
j_gene: TRBJ1-2; d_gene: -; abundance: few; len: 18; v_gene: TRBV3-1; CDR3nt: TGTGCCAGCAGCCACACGAGAGCAGCCAAGATTGCCAACTATGGCTACACCTTC; CDR3aa: CASSHTRAAKIANYGYTF
j_gene: TRBJ2-3; d_gene: -; abundance: -; len: 14; v_gene: TRBV4-1; CDR3nt: TGCGCCAGCAGCCTTGGCGGGGTGGGAGATACGCAGTATTTT; CDR3aa: CASSLGGVGDTQYF
j_gene: TRBJ2-3; d_gene: -; abundance: many; len: 15; v_gene: TRBV7-9; CDR3nt: TGTGCCAGCAGCTTTATAGGGGATGGCACAGATACGCAGTATTTT; CDR3aa: CASSFIGDGTDTQYF
j_gene: TRBJ2-5; d_gene: -; abundance: -; len: 15; v_gene: TRBV10-3; CDR3nt: TGTGCCATCAGCTCCACTACAGGCTTATTGGAAGCCCAGTACTTC; CDR3aa: CAISSTTGLLEAQYF
j_gene: TRBJ2-7; d_gene: TRBD1; abundance: few; len: 14; v_gene: TRBV5-1; CDR3nt: TGCGCCAGCAGCCCGGACAGGCCAGACCGCGAGCAGTACTTC; CDR3aa: CASSPDRPDREQYF